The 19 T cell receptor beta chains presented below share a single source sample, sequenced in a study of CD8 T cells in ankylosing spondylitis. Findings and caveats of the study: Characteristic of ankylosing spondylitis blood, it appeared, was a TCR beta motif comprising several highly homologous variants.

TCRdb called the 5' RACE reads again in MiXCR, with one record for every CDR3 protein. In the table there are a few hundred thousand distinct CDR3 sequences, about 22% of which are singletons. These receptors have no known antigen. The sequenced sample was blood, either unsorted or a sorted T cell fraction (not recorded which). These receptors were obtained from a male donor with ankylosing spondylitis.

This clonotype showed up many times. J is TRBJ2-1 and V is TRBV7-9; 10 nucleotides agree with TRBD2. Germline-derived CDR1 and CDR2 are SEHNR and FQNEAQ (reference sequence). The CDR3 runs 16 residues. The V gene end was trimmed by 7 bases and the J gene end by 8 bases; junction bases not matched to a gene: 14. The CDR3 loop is CASTHQPASGGDEQFF. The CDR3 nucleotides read TGTGCCAGCACCCACCAGCCGGCTAGCGGGGGAGATGAGCAGTTCTTC. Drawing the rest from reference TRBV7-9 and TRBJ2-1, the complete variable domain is DTGVSQNPRHKITKRGQNVTFRCDPISEHNRLYWYRQTLGQGPEFLTYFQNEAQLEKSRLLSDRFSAERPKGSFSTLEIQRTEQGDSAMYLCASTHQPASGGDEQFFGPGTRLTVL.

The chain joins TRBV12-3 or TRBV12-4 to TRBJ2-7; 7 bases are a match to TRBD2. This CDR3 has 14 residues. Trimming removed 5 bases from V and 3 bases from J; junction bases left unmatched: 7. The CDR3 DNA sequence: TGTGCCAGCAGTCCCAGCGGGACCCGCTACGAGCAGTACTTC. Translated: CASSPSGTRYEQYF.

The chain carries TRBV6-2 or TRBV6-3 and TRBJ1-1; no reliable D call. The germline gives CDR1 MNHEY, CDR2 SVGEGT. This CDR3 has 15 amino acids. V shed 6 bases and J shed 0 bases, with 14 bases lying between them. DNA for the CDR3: TGTGCCAGCAGGGCCCCTACTCCTCTGAACACTGAAGCTTTCTTT. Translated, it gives CASRAPTPLNTEAFF.

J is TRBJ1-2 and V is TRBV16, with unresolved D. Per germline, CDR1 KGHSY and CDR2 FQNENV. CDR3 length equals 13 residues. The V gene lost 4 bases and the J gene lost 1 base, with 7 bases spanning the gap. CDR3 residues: CASSPSLNYGYTF. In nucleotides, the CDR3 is TGTGCCAGCAGCCCTAGCCTTAACTATGGCTACACCTTC. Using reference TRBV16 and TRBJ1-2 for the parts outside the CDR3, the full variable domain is GEEVAQTPKHLVRGEGQKAKLYCAPIKGHSYVFWYQQVLKNEFKFLISFQNENVFDETGMPKERFSAKCLPNSPCSLEIQATKLEDSAVYFCASSPSLNYGYTFGSGTRLTVV.

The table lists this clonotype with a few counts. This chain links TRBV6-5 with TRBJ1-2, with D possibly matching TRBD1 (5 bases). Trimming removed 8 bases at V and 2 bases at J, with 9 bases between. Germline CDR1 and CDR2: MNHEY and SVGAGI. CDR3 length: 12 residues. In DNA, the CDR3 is TGTGCCAGCTTTAAGGGGAACTATGGCTACACCTTC. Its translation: CASFKGNYGYTF.

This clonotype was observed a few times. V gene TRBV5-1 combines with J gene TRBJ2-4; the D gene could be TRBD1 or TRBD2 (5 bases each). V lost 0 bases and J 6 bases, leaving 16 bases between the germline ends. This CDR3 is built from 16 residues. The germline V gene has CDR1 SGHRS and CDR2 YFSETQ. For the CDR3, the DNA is TGCGCCAGCAGCTTGGGGGTCTTTGATGGGGGAAACATTCAGTACTTC. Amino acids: CASSLGVFDGGNIQYF.

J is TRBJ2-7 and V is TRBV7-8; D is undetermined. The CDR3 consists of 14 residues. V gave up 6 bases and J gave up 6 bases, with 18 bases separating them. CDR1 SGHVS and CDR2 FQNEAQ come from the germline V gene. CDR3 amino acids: CASSHRSVGSEQYF. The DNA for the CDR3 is TGTGCCAGCAGTCACCGGAGTGTGGGAAGCGAGCAGTACTTC.

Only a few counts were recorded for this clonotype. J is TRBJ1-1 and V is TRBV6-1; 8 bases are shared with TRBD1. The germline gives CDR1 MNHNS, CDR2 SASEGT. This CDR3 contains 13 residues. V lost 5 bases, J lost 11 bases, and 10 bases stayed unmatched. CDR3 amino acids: CASSQPTGAKAFF. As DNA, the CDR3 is TGTGCCAGCAGTCAACCGACAGGGGCAAAGGCTTTCTTT.

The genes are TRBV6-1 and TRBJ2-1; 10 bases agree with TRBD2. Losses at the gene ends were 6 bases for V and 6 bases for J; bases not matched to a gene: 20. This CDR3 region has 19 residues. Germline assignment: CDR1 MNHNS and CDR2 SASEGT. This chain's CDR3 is CASSPDVVALAGVRNEQFF. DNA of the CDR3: TGTGCCAGCAGCCCGGACGTTGTGGCGCTAGCGGGAGTGCGCAATGAGCAGTTCTTC.

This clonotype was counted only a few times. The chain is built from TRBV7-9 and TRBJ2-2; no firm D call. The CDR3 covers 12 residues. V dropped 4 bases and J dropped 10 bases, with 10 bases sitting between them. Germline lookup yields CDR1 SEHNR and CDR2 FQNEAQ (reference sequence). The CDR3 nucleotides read TGTGCCAGCAGCTCCATTCTGGAGGAGCTGTTTTTT. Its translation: CASSSILEELFF.

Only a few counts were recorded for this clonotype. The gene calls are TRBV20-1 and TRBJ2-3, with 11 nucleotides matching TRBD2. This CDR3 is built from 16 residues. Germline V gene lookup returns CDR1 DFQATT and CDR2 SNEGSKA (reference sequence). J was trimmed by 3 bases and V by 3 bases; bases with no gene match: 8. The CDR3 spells CSASFSGREVTDTQYF. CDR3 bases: TGCAGTGCTAGTTTTAGCGGGAGGGAGGTGACAGATACGCAGTATTTT.

The chain's CDR3 is CATGSRDSRSYNEQFF. The CDR3 region has the DNA TGTGCCACCGGGTCGAGAGACAGTAGGTCCTACAATGAGCAGTTCTTC. This sequence joins TRBV24-1 and TRBJ2-1; D perhaps matches TRBD1 (5 bases). The V end was cut by 9 bases, the J end by 1 base, with 18 bases between. Germline loops: CDR1 KGHDR, CDR2 SFDVKD. The CDR3 runs to 16 residues.

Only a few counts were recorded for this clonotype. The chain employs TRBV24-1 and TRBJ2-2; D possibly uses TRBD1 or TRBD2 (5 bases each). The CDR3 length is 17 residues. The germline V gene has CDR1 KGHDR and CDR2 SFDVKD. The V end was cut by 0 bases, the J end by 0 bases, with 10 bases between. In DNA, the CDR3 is TGTGCCACCAGTGATTTGTCCCGGGGCTCGAACACCGGGGAGCTGTTTTTT. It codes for CATSDLSRGSNTGELFF.

Written as DNA, the CDR3 is TGCAGTGCTAGAGTAAGGCGAACCACAAACCAAGAGACCCAGTACTTC. Its protein product is CSARVRRTTNQETQYF. V gene TRBV20-1 combines with J gene TRBJ2-5; the D is unclear. The CDR3 loop spans 16 amino acids. The germline V gene encodes CDR1 DFQATT and CDR2 SNEGSKA (reference sequence). V was clipped by 1 base and J by 0 bases, with 15 bases between them.

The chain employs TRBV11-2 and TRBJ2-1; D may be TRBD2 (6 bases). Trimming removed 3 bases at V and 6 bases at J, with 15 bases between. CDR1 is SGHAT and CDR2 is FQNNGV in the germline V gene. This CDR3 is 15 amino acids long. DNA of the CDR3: TGTGCCAGCAGCTTCGGAGGTAGGAGGGCCAATGAGCAGTTCTTC. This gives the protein CASSFGGRRANEQFF.

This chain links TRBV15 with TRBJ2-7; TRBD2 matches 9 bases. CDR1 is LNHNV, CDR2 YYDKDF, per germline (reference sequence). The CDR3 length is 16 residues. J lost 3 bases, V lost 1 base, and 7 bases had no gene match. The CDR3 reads CATSRGSSGTSYEQYF. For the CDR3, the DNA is TGTGCCACCAGCAGAGGGTCTAGCGGGACCAGCTACGAGCAGTACTTC.

The CDR3 DNA reads as TGCGCCAGCAGCCAAGATCAGACGGCTTACAATGAGCAGTTCTTC. This sequence encodes CASSQDQTAYNEQFF. The V gene is TRBV4-3, the J gene TRBJ2-1; no clear D. This CDR3 spans 15 amino acids. CDR1 and CDR2 (germline): LGHNA, YSLEER. V gave up 0 bases and J gave up 4 bases, with 10 bases separating them.

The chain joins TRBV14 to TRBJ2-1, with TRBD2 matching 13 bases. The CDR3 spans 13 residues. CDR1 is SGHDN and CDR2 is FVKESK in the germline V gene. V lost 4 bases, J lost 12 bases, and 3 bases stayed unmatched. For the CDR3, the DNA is TGTGCCAGCAGCCTGGGACTAGCGGGAATGCAGTTCTTC. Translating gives CASSLGLAGMQFF.

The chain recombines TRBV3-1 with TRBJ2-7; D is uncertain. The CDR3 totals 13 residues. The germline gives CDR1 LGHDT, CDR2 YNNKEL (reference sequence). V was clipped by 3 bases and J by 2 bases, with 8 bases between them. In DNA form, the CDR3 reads TGTGCCAGCAGCCACCTGCTAACCTACGAGCAGTACTTC. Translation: CASSHLLTYEQYF.